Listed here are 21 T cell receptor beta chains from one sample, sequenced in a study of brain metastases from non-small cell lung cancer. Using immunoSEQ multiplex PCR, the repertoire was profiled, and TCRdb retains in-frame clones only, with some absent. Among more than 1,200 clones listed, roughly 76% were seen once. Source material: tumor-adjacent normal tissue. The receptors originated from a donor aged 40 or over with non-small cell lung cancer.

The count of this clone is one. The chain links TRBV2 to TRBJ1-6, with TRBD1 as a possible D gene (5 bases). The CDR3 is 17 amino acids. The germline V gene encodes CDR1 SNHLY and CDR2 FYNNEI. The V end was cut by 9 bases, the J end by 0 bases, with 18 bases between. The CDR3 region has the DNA TGTGCCAGAACCGGGACCGGGAGCGTCTCCTATAATTCACCCCTCCACTTT. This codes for CARTGTGSVSYNSPLHF.

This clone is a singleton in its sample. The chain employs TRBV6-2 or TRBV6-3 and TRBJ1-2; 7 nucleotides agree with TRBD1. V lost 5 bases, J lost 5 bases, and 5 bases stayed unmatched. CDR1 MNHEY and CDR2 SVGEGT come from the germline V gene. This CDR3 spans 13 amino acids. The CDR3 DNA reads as TGTGCCAGCAGTGTGACAGGGAGTTATGGCTACACCTTC. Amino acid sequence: CASSVTGSYGYTF.

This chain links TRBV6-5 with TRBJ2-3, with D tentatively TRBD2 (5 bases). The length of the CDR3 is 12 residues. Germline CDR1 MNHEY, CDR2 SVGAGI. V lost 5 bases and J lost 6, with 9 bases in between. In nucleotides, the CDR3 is TGTGCCAGCAGTAAGAGGGTTGATACGCAGTATTTT. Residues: CASSKRVDTQYF.

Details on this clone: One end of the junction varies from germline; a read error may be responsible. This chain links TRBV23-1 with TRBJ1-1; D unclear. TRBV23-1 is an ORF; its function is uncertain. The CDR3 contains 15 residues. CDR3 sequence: CASSQPPLEGAEAFF. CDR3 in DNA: TGCGCCAGCAGTCAACCCCCCCTAGAGGGCGCTGAGGCTTTCTTT.

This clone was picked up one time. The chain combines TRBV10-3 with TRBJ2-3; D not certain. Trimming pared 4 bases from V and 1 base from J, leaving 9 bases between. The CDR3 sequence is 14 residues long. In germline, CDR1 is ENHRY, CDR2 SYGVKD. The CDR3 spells CAISAQDGTDTQYF. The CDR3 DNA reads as TGTGCCATCAGTGCTCAGGATGGCACAGATACGCAGTATTTT.

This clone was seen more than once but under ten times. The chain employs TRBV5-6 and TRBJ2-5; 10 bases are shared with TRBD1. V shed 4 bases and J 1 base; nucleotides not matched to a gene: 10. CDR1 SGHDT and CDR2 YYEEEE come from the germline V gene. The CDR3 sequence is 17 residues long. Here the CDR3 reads CASSLIRDRGFQETQYF. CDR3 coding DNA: TGTGCCAGCAGCCTGATCCGGGACAGGGGATTCCAAGAGACCCAGTACTTC.

The CDR3 DNA sequence: TGTGCCACCAGTGACTGGAATGGCTACACCTTC. It encodes CATSDWNGYTF. V and J are TRBV24-1 and TRBJ1-2; D is uncertain. V lost 4 bases and J lost 6, with 5 bases in between. Germline V gene lookup returns CDR1 KGHDR and CDR2 SFDVKD. The CDR3 consists of 11 residues.

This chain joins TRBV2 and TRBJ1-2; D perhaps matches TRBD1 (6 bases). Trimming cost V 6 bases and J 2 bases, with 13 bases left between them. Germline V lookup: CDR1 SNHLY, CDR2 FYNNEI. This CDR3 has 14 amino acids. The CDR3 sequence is CASSERGPNYGYTF. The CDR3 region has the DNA TGTGCCAGCAGCGAGCGGGGGCCAAACTATGGCTACACCTTC.

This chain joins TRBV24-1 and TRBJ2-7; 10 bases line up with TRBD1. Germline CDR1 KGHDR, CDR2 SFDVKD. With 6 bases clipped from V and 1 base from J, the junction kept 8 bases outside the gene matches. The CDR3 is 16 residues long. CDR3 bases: TGTGCCACCAGTTCGTCCCCGGGACAGGGGTCCTACGAGCAGTACTTC. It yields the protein CATSSSPGQGSYEQYF.

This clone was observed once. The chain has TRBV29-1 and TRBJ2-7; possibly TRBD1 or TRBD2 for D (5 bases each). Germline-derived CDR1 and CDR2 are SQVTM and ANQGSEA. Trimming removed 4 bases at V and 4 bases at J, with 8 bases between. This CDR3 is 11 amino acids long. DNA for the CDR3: TGCAGCGTTGGAGAGGGGTACGAGCAGTACTTC. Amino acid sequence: CSVGEGYEQYF.

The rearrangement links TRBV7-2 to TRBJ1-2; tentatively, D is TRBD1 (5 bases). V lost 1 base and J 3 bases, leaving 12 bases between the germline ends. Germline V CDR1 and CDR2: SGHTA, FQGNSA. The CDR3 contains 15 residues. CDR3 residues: CASSLVRGRDYGYTF. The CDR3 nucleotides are TGTGCCAGCAGCTTAGTACGGGGGAGGGACTATGGCTACACCTTC.

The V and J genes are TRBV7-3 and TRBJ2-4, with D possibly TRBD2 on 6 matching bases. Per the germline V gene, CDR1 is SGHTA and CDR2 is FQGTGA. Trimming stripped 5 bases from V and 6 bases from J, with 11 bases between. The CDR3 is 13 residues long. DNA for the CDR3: TGTGCCAGCAGCCGGACTAACAGAAACATTCAGTACTTC. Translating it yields CASSRTNRNIQYF. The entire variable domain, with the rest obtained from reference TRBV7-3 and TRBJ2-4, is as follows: GAGVSQTPSNKVTEKGKYVELRCDPISGHTALYWYRQSLGQGPEFLIYFQGTGAADDSGLPNDRFFAVRPEGSVSTLKIQRTERGDSAVYLCASSRTNRNIQYFGAGTRLSVL.

CDR3 coding DNA: TGTGCCAGCAGTGAACAAGGGGGCTGGCAGCCCCAGCATTTT. Translating it yields CASSEQGGWQPQHF. The J gene is TRBJ1-5, the V gene TRBV25-1; 7 bases are shared with TRBD1. V lost 2 bases, J lost 7 bases, and 5 bases stayed unmatched. CDR1 MGHDK and CDR2 SYGVNS come from the germline V gene. The CDR3 runs to 14 residues.

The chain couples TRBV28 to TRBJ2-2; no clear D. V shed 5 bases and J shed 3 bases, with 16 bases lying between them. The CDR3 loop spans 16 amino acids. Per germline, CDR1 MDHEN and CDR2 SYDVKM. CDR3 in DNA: TGTGCCAGCAGTCGCCGGAAGGGTCGAGACACCGGGGAGCTGTTTTTT. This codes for CASSRRKGRDTGELFF.

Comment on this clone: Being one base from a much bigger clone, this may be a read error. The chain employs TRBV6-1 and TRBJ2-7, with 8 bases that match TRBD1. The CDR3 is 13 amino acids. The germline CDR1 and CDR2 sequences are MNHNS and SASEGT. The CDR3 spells CASTDRGPYEQYF. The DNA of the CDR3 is TGTGCTAGCACCGACAGGGGCCCCTACGAGCAGTACTTC.

The CDR3 DNA is TGTGCCAGTAGTCTAACGGGACAGCCCAACGTCCTGACTTTC. Translated: CASSLTGQPNVLTF. The rearrangement uses TRBV19 and TRBJ2-6; 7 bases are shared with TRBD1. V was clipped by 5 bases and J by 8 bases; unmatched bases: 6. Per germline, CDR1 LNHDA and CDR2 SQIVND (reference sequence). CDR3 size: 14 residues.

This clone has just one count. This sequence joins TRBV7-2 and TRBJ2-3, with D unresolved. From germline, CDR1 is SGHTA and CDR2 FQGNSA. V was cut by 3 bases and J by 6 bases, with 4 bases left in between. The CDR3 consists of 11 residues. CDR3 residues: CASSLSDTQYF. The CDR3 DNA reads TGTGCCAGCAGCTTGTCGGATACGCAGTATTTT.

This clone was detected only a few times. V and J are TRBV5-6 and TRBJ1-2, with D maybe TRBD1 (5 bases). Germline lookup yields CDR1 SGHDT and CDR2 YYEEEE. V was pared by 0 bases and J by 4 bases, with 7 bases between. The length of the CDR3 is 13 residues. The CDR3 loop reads CASSLAGPYGYTF. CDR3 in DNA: TGTGCCAGCAGCTTGGCGGGGCCCTATGGCTACACCTTC.

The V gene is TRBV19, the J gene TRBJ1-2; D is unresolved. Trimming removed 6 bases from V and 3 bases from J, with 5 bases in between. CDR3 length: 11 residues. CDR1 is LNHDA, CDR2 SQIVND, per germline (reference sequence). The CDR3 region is CASSMDYGYTF. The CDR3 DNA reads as TGTGCCAGTAGCATGGACTATGGCTACACCTTC. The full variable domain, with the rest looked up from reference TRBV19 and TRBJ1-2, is DGGITQSPKYLFRKEGQNVTLSCEQNLNHDAMYWYRQDPGQGLRLIYYSQIVNDFQKGDIAEGYSVSREKKESFPLTVTSAQKNPTAFYLCASSMDYGYTFGSGTRLTVV.

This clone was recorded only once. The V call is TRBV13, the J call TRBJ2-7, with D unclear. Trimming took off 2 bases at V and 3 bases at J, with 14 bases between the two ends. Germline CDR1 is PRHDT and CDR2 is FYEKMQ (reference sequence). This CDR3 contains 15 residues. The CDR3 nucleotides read TGTGCCAGCAGCTTACCCTCATTAGCAGGCTACGAGCAGTACTTC. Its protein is CASSLPSLAGYEQYF. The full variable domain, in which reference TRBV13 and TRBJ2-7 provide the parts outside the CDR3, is AAGVIQSPRHLIKEKRETATLKCYPIPRHDTVYWYQQGPGQDPQFLISFYEKMQSDKGSIPDRFSAQQFSDYHSELNMSSLELGDSALYFCASSLPSLAGYEQYFGPGTRLTVT.

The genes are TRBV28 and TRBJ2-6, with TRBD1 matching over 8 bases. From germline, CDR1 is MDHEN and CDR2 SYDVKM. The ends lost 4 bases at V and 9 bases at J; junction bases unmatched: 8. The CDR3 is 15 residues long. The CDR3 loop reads CASSSPGQGVNVLTF. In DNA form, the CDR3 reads TGTGCCAGCAGTTCCCCCGGACAGGGCGTCAACGTCCTGACTTTC.